This TCR beta chain emerged from a study of persistence of HIV-infected CD4 T cells. Only one count was recorded for this clone. As yet, its antigen is unknown. Cells were stimulated with CMV-infected fibroblast lysates at around 9.1 ug/mL. CD40L-negative CD69-negative CD45RO-high memory CD4+ T cells were sorted as populations depleted of antigen-responding cells. Before stimulation, PBMCs underwent CD8+ T cell depletion. For approximately 17 hours, CD8-depleted PBMCs received anti-CD28/CD49d costimulation, a CD40-blocking antibody and enfuvirtide. Trimming shortened V by 0 bases and J by 5 bases, and 9 bases separated the two germline ends. Germline V CDR1 and CDR2: MNHNS, SASEGT. The CDR3 loop spans 14 amino acids. General study results and limits: TCR oligoclonality correlated with proviral oligoclonality in the same sorted populations.

This was the immunoSEQ version 4 assay in survey mode. Produced via immunoSEQ multiplex PCR; TCRdb's table is partial and in-frame only. The table has about 48,000 clones, around 72% seen once. The gene calls are TRBV6-1 and TRBJ2-3; possible D gene TRBD2, 5 bases. This TCR was sampled from an adult man with HIV who was CMV-seropositive. The sequenced sample was CD4+ T cells sorted from PBMCs after roughly 18-hour stimulation, obtained from a patient who received antiretroviral therapy. CDR3 in DNA: TGTGCCAGCAGTGAAGCCGGTCGGGGAGATACGCAGTATTTT. Translation: CASSEAGRGDTQYF.